These 25 T cell receptor beta chains came from one sample sequenced in a study of shared clonotypes between healthy human individuals. The repertoire was sequenced with immunoSEQ multiplex PCR; TCRdb's copy has only in-frame clones and lacks some. The sample shows some 2,100,000 clones, more than 90% of them seen only once. Sample: naive CD4+ T cells sorted from blood. The subset was: CD45RA+ positively selected. The source of these receptors is a young man in good health.

This clone was recorded once. The rearrangement joins TRBV14 to TRBJ2-1; TRBD2 might be the D (6 bases). V was clipped by 9 bases and J by 4 bases, with 16 bases between them. Germline V gives CDR1 SGHDN, CDR2 FVKESK. The CDR3 extends over 14 amino acids. The CDR3 DNA reads TGTGCCAGAGGCAAGGCGGGGTATTACAATGAGCAGTTCTTC. This sequence encodes CARGKAGYYNEQFF.

CDR3 DNA sequence: TGCGCCAGCAGCCAAGAATACGCTAGGCCTTGGGTGACTGAAGCTTTCTTT. Translated: CASSQEYARPWVTEAFF. The J gene is TRBJ1-1, the V gene TRBV4-3; D remains unclear. CDR3 length equals 17 residues. CDR1 is LGHNA, CDR2 YSLEER, per germline. The V and J ends lost 0 bases and 5 bases respectively, with 19 bases between them.

The chain is built from TRBV10-3 and TRBJ2-1; D possibly corresponds to TRBD1 (5 bases). Germline CDR1 reads ENHRY; CDR2 reads SYGVKD. This CDR3 is 16 amino acids long. Trimming pared 6 bases from V and 2 bases from J, leaving 17 bases between. The CDR3 sequence: CAIRPQLKGTYNEQFF. CDR3 in DNA: TGTGCCATCAGACCTCAGTTGAAGGGGACCTACAATGAGCAGTTCTTC.

The chain couples TRBV5-6 to TRBJ1-1, with TRBD1 matching over 7 bases. The CDR3 runs 14 residues. CDR1 is SGHDT and CDR2 is YYEEEE in the germline V gene. Unmatched junction bases numbered 3, after V lost 3 bases and J lost 1 base. The DNA for the CDR3 is TGTGCCAGCAGCTCGGGACAGCGGAACACTGAAGCTTTCTTT. It encodes CASSSGQRNTEAFF.

J is TRBJ2-1 and V is TRBV11-2; 10 bases agree with TRBD2. V lost 9 bases to trimming and J lost 10 bases; unmatched junction nucleotides: 12. The CDR3 extends over 14 amino acids. The germline V gene has CDR1 SGHAT and CDR2 FQNNGV. The CDR3 DNA reads as TGTGCCAGTAGCCCGGGACTAGCGATGGACGAGCAGTTCTTC. It translates to CASSPGLAMDEQFF.

Comment on this clone: Other DNA sequences of this sample code for an identical CDR3. The chain combines TRBV6-5 with TRBJ1-1, with D maybe TRBD1 (6 bases). Germline V gene lookup returns CDR1 MNHEY and CDR2 SVGAGI. This CDR3 region has 14 residues. V was trimmed by 0 bases and J by 3 bases, leaving 8 bases between them. The CDR3 protein is CASSYSGGYTEAFF. The CDR3 DNA reads TGTGCCAGCAGTTACTCGGGGGGCTACACTGAAGCTTTCTTT.

This clone was picked up one time. For the CDR3, the DNA is TGCGCCAGCAGCCCCTACAGGGATTCACCCCTCCACTTT. It yields the protein CASSPYRDSPLHF. This chain links TRBV5-1 with TRBJ1-6, with D possibly TRBD1 on 6 matching bases. This CDR3 is 13 amino acids long. Germline values: CDR1 SGHRS, CDR2 YFSETQ. Between the trimmed V and J ends, which lost 4 bases and 8 bases, there was a span of 10 bases.

In this sample, this clone turned up once. Other DNA sequences of this sample code for an identical CDR3. The V call is TRBV5-1, the J call TRBJ2-7; 8 bases agree with TRBD2. From germline, CDR1 is SGHRS and CDR2 YFSETQ. The junction had 4 bases not matched to a gene; V was cut back by 0 bases and J by 2 bases. There are 15 residues in the CDR3. The CDR3, as DNA: TGCGCCAGCAGCTTGGGATCGGGAGGGCCCTACGAGCAGTACTTC. It specifies CASSLGSGGPYEQYF.

The chain couples TRBV7-8 to TRBJ2-7; 8 bases align to TRBD2. CDR1 is SGHVS, CDR2 FQNEAQ, per germline. Trimming removed 4 bases from V and 3 bases from J; junction bases left unmatched: 5. The CDR3 spans 14 residues. CDR3 sequence reads: CASSSGGAGYEQYF. CDR3 DNA: TGTGCCAGCAGCTCCGGGGGGGCCGGCTACGAGCAGTACTTC.

V is TRBV4-3 and J is TRBJ1-3; D may be TRBD1 (6 bases). Germline V gives CDR1 LGHNA, CDR2 YSLEER. V was cut by 0 bases and J by 5 bases, with 17 bases left in between. This CDR3 comprises 17 residues. CDR3 sequence (DNA): TGCGCCAGCAGCCAAGATTGGGGGGCAAACGCCCGAAACACCATATATTTT. It is translated as CASSQDWGANARNTIYF.

This clone has just a few counts. The chain carries TRBV7-9 and TRBJ1-2, with D unclear. Trimming took off 3 bases at V and 2 bases at J, with 7 bases between the two ends. The CDR3 consists of 13 residues. The germline V gene encodes CDR1 SEHNR and CDR2 FQNEAQ (reference sequence). The CDR3 loop reads CASSLPKNYGYTF. CDR3 bases: TGTGCCAGCAGCTTGCCCAAGAACTATGGCTACACCTTC.

The chain recombines TRBV7-9 with TRBJ2-7, with unresolved D. Germline V gene data show CDR1 as SEHNR and CDR2 as FQNEAQ (reference sequence). This CDR3 is built from 12 residues. Trimming pared 2 bases from V and 5 bases from J, leaving 7 bases between. The CDR3 spells CASSLHTDEQYF. CDR3 nucleotides: TGTGCCAGCAGCTTACATACGGACGAGCAGTACTTC.

The V gene is TRBV19, the J gene TRBJ2-1, with D perhaps TRBD2 (7 bases). The V end lost 2 bases, the J end lost 12 bases, and 23 bases lay between the germline ends. The length of the CDR3 is 16 residues. Per germline, CDR1 LNHDA and CDR2 SQIVND (reference sequence). The CDR3 loop is CASSISFAGASIGQFF. The CDR3 nucleotides read TGTGCCAGTAGTATAAGTTTCGCGGGGGCTTCTATAGGGCAGTTCTTC.

Notes on this clone: Other DNA sequences in the sample encode the same CDR3. The V and J genes are TRBV18 and TRBJ2-7; 7 positions agree with TRBD1. Looked up from germline, CDR1 is KGHSH and CDR2 is LQKENI. After removal of 4 bases from V and 1 base from J, the junction contained 1 base not matched to a gene. The CDR3 consists of 13 residues. The CDR3 sequence is CASSQGQSYEQYF. As DNA, the CDR3 is TGTGCCAGCTCACAGGGACAGTCCTACGAGCAGTACTTC. The full variable domain, completed using reference TRBV18 and TRBJ2-7, is NAGVMQNPRHLVRRRGQEARLRCSPMKGHSHVYWYRQLPEEGLKFMVYLQKENIIDESGMPKERFSAEFPKEGPSILRIQQVVRGDSAAYFCASSQGQSYEQYFGPGTRLTVT.

Note on this clone: The sample carries other DNA sequences with the same CDR3. The chain links TRBV7-2 to TRBJ2-7, with 7 bases matching TRBD2. After removal of 3 bases from V and 2 bases from J, the junction contained 4 bases not matched to a gene. Germline assignment: CDR1 SGHTA and CDR2 FQGNSA. The CDR3 extends over 14 amino acids. The DNA for the CDR3 is TGTGCCAGCAGCTTGCAACGGGGGGCCTACGAGCAGTACTTC. Its protein is CASSLQRGAYEQYF.

Notes on this clone: Other nucleotide sequences from this sample produce the same CDR3. V gene TRBV11-2 combines with J gene TRBJ2-3; D remains ambiguous. From germline, CDR1 is SGHAT and CDR2 FQNNGV. Between the trimmed V and J ends, which lost 5 bases and 0 bases, there was a span of 3 bases. The CDR3 extends over 12 amino acids. The CDR3 sequence: CASSASTDTQYF. DNA of the CDR3: TGTGCCAGCAGCGCCAGCACAGATACGCAGTATTTT.

The CDR3 DNA reads as TGTGCCAGCAGCAAACAGGTGGGGGACACCATATATTTT. Its translation: CASSKQVGDTIYF. V gene TRBV27 combines with J gene TRBJ1-3; D perhaps matches TRBD1 (5 bases). The V gene lost 6 bases and the J gene lost 8 bases, with 14 bases spanning the gap. This CDR3 has 13 residues. Germline CDR1 MNHEY, CDR2 SMNVEV (reference sequence).

The chain has TRBV9 and TRBJ2-7; 9 nucleotides agree with TRBD2. J lost 6 bases, V lost 0 bases, and 7 bases had no gene match. Germline V gene sequence: CDR1 SGDLS, CDR2 YYNGEE. This CDR3 comprises 15 residues. This CDR3 reads CASSVEASGVTEQYF. The CDR3 DNA reads TGTGCCAGCAGCGTAGAGGCTAGCGGGGTAACCGAGCAGTACTTC.

The chain carries TRBV4-1 and TRBJ2-1; D call uncertain. CDR3 length: 12 residues. Germline-derived CDR1 and CDR2 are MGHRA and YSYEKL. Trimming took off 0 bases at V and 9 bases at J, with 6 bases between the two ends. The CDR3 sequence: CASSQDDGEQFF. CDR3 in DNA: TGCGCCAGCAGCCAAGACGATGGTGAGCAGTTCTTC.

Written as DNA, the CDR3 is TGTGCCAGCAGTTACTCAAGGGAACTACCGGGAGGCTACACCTTC. It specifies CASSYSRELPGGYTF. The rearrangement links TRBV6-5 to TRBJ1-2, with D uncertain. The germline V and J ends were trimmed by 0 bases and 8 bases, with 16 bases remaining between them. The germline V gene encodes CDR1 MNHEY and CDR2 SVGAGI. CDR3 size: 15 residues.

The chain recombines TRBV7-2 with TRBJ2-7; D is possibly TRBD2 (5 bases). Germline V gene lookup returns CDR1 SGHTA and CDR2 FQGNSA. This CDR3 contains 15 residues. The V end lost 5 bases, the J end lost 6 bases, and 20 bases lay between the germline ends. CDR3 residues: CASSPALGDPSEQYF. The CDR3 region has the DNA TGTGCCAGCAGCCCAGCACTAGGCGACCCCAGCGAGCAGTACTTC. Full variable domain (rest looked up from reference TRBV7-2 and TRBJ2-7): GAGVSQSPSNKVTEKGKDVELRCDPISGHTALYWYRQSLGQGLEFLIYFQGNSAPDKSGLPSDRFSAERTGGSVSTLTIQRTQQEDSAVYLCASSPALGDPSEQYFGPGTRLTVT.

The CDR3 DNA reads as TGTGCCAGCAGGACCCGGGCCCTACAGCAGGCGGGGCAAGGAACTGAAGCTTTCTTT. This translates into CASRTRALQQAGQGTEAFF. The chain carries TRBV27 and TRBJ1-1; maybe TRBD1 (5 bases). The CDR3 contains 19 residues. Germline values: CDR1 MNHEY, CDR2 SMNVEV (reference sequence). With 6 bases removed from V and 5 bases from J, the gap between germline ends came to 31 bases.

V usage is TRBV29-1 and J usage is TRBJ1-1, with D uncertain. The V gene lost 4 bases and the J gene lost 2 bases, with 8 bases spanning the gap. The CDR3 loop spans 12 amino acids. Germline CDR1 is SQVTM and CDR2 is ANQGSEA. Here the CDR3 reads CSVASFNTEAFF. DNA of the CDR3: TGCAGCGTTGCATCGTTTAACACTGAAGCTTTCTTT. Full variable domain (remainder filled in from reference TRBV29-1 and TRBJ1-1): SAVISQKPSRDICQRGTSLTIQCQVDSQVTMMFWYRQQPGQSLTLIATANQGSEATYESGFVIDKFPISRPNLTFSTLTVSNMSPEDSSIYLCSVASFNTEAFFGQGTRLTVV.

This CDR3 reads CASSERGVSQPQHF. The CDR3 DNA reads as TGTGCCAGCAGTGAAAGGGGGGTCAGTCAGCCCCAGCATTTT. V and J are TRBV6-1 and TRBJ1-5, with D possibly being TRBD1 (6 bases). Germline V gene data show CDR1 as MNHNS and CDR2 as SASEGT. Trimming stripped 2 bases from V and 6 bases from J, with 11 bases between. The CDR3 covers 14 residues.

This chain connects TRBV10-2 to TRBJ2-7; D perhaps matches TRBD1 (5 bases). The ends were cut back, 3 bases at V and 5 bases at J, with 17 bases in the middle. The length of the CDR3 is 15 residues. Germline CDR1 and CDR2: WSHSY and SAAADI. The CDR3 nucleotides read TGCGCCAGCAGTGATGTCGGACAAATCTTGAACGAGCAGTACTTC. Protein: CASSDVGQILNEQYF.